This passage covers 17 T cell receptor beta chains from one sample sequenced in a study of vaccination and CD4 T cells after COVID-19. No antigen has been identified for these receptors. Sequencing of DNA taken from cultured CD4+ T cells relied on the Oncomine TCR Beta short-read assay. MiXCR was run by TCRdb on the PCR reads, yielding one entry per CDR3 protein. The sample contains approximately 6,500 distinct CDR3 sequences, about 70% of which appear only once. Treatment of the sample: approximately 11-day PBMC culture with coronavirus spike peptide pools or control peptides (ViraFEST assay). Material for sequencing was CD4+ T cells from blood, cultured in vitro. These TCRs come from a human donor who had recovered from COVID-19.

This clonotype has a handful of counts. DNA for the CDR3: TGTGCCAGCAGCTTGGCGGCGGTCTTGGGTGGCTACACCTTC. Residues: CASSLAAVLGGYTF. The rearrangement links TRBV5-4 to TRBJ1-2; D is ambiguous. Trimming took 0 bases from V and 7 from J, leaving 13 bases between them. The CDR3 is 14 amino acids. From germline, CDR1 is SGHNT and CDR2 YYREEE (reference sequence).

The chain joins TRBV6-2 or TRBV6-3 to TRBJ2-5; 11 nucleotides match TRBD1. The CDR3 consists of 17 residues. J lost 2 bases, V lost 4 bases, and 9 bases had no gene match. CDR1 MNHEY and CDR2 SVGEGT come from the germline V gene. CDR3 DNA sequence: TGTGCCAGCAGTTCCACCACCGGGACAGGGGGTCAAGAGACCCAGTACTTC. This codes for CASSSTTGTGGQETQYF.

J is TRBJ1-1 and V is TRBV18; D may be TRBD1 (5 bases). Trimming took off 4 bases at V and 4 bases at J, with 13 bases between the two ends. Germline lookup yields CDR1 KGHSH and CDR2 LQKENI. The CDR3 covers 14 residues. The CDR3 sequence: CASSLGPTGTEAFF. The CDR3 DNA sequence: TGTGCCAGCTCACTGGGACCTACAGGCACTGAAGCTTTCTTT.

V is TRBV20-1 and J is TRBJ2-1, with D perhaps matching TRBD1 (5 bases). The V end lost 3 bases, the J end lost 9 bases, and 9 bases lay between the germline ends. The CDR3 contains 11 residues. The germline V gene encodes CDR1 DFQATT and CDR2 SNEGSKA (reference sequence). CDR3 DNA sequence: TGCAGTGCTAGGGGGCCAGGTGAGCAGTTCTTC. Residues: CSARGPGEQFF.

The V call is TRBV5-1, the J call TRBJ1-5; D may be TRBD1 (6 bases). CDR1 SGHRS and CDR2 YFSETQ come from the germline V gene. The V gene lost 4 bases and the J gene lost 5 bases, with 16 bases spanning the gap. CDR3 length: 15 amino acids. CDR3 coding DNA: TGCGCCAGCAGCGAACTAGGACAGTCGGATCAGCCCCAGCATTTT. Protein product: CASSELGQSDQPQHF.

The V and J genes are TRBV12-3 or TRBV12-4 and TRBJ2-6; D is uncertain. The CDR3 consists of 18 residues. V shed 0 bases and J shed 0 bases, with 12 bases lying between them. CDR3 sequence: CASSLAATANSGANVLTF. The CDR3 bases are TGTGCCAGCAGTTTAGCCGCCACGGCCAACTCTGGGGCCAACGTCCTGACTTTC.

This chain uses TRBV6-2 or TRBV6-3 with TRBJ1-5, with 8 bases lining up with TRBD1. CDR3 size: 15 residues. V shed 6 bases, J shed 1 base, and the junction held 5 bases outside the gene matches. Germline lookup yields CDR1 MNHEY and CDR2 SVGEGT. In nucleotides, the CDR3 is TGTGCCAGCAGCTGGGGACAGGTAAGCAATCAGCCCCAGCATTTT. Protein sequence: CASSWGQVSNQPQHF.

This chain uses TRBV6-1 with TRBJ1-2, with a possible D match to TRBD1 (5 bases). The CDR3 spans 14 residues. Germline loops: CDR1 MNHNS, CDR2 SASEGT. V was cut by 6 bases and J by 2 bases, with 13 bases left in between. CDR3 amino acids: CASRGTGKNYGYTF. For the CDR3, the DNA is TGTGCCAGCAGAGGGACGGGAAAAAACTATGGCTACACCTTC.

V usage is TRBV2 and J usage is TRBJ2-5; D may be TRBD2 (5 bases). V shed 8 bases and J shed 4 bases, with 14 bases lying between them. Germline CDR1 and CDR2: SNHLY and FYNNEI. The CDR3 contains 13 residues. The CDR3 DNA sequence: TGTGCCAGCGGAGGAGACCTTGGAGAGACCCAGTACTTC. Its protein is CASGGDLGETQYF. Full variable domain (remainder filled in from reference TRBV2 and TRBJ2-5): EPEVTQTPSHQVTQMGQEVILRCVPISNHLYFYWYRQILGQKVEFLVSFYNNEISEKSEIFDDQFSVERPDGSNFTLKIRSTKLEDSAMYFCASGGDLGETQYFGPGTRLLVL.

The chain uses TRBV20-1 and TRBJ2-1, with D unclear. This CDR3 contains 11 residues. The germline gives CDR1 DFQATT, CDR2 SNEGSKA (reference sequence). V was clipped by 3 bases and J by 9 bases, with 9 bases between them. In DNA form, the CDR3 reads TGCAGTGCTAGGCCCGAGAGTGAGCAGTTCTTC. Its translation: CSARPESEQFF.

The V call is TRBV6-2 or TRBV6-3, the J call TRBJ1-5; no clear D. Per the germline V gene, CDR1 is MNHEY and CDR2 is SVGEGT. The CDR3 runs to 14 residues. The V and J ends lost 0 bases and 4 bases respectively, with 7 bases between them. The DNA of the CDR3 is TGTGCCAGCAGTTACTCGCCAGAGAATCAGCCCCAGCATTTT. Translation: CASSYSPENQPQHF.

The rearrangement uses TRBV30 and TRBJ1-2; D call uncertain. Germline lookup yields CDR1 GTSNPN and CDR2 SVGIG (reference sequence). This CDR3 contains 13 residues. Trimming took off 1 base at V and 1 base at J, with 7 bases between the two ends. The CDR3 DNA follows: TGTGCCTGGAGTGGTAACAATAACTATGGCTACACCTTC. This gives the protein CAWSGNNNYGYTF.

The chain uses TRBV6-2 or TRBV6-3 and TRBJ2-3; D uncertain. Trimming pared 6 bases from V and 0 bases from J, leaving 10 bases between. The CDR3 has 14 amino acids. Germline V gene sequence: CDR1 MNHEY, CDR2 SVGEGT. CDR3 in DNA: TGTGCCAGCAGCCAAGACGGAAGCACAGATACGCAGTATTTT. Its translation: CASSQDGSTDTQYF.

This clonotype was counted a single time. This rearrangement joins TRBV5-4 to TRBJ1-2, with TRBD1 as a possible D gene (6 bases). The CDR3 covers 13 residues. CDR1 SGHNT and CDR2 YYREEE come from the germline V gene (reference sequence). V was pared by 4 bases and J by 5 bases, with 12 bases between. CDR3 residues: CASSLDSEYGYTF. CDR3 DNA: TGTGCCAGCAGCCTGGACAGCGAATATGGCTACACCTTC.

The chain has TRBV5-6 and TRBJ1-2; the D gene is possibly TRBD1 (5 bases). Trimming took off 2 bases at V and 2 bases at J, with 10 bases between the two ends. CDR1 is SGHDT and CDR2 is YYEEEE in the germline V gene. The CDR3 length is 14 residues. This CDR3 is CASSFGGINYGYTF. DNA of the CDR3: TGTGCCAGCAGCTTTGGGGGAATAAACTATGGCTACACCTTC.

The V call is TRBV7-9, the J call TRBJ1-1, with D perhaps TRBD1 (5 bases). Germline values: CDR1 SEHNR, CDR2 FQNEAQ (reference sequence). V gave up 8 bases and J gave up 0 bases, with 13 bases separating them. The CDR3 contains 14 residues. The CDR3 sequence: CASGRGDVNTEAFF. The CDR3 DNA follows: TGTGCCAGCGGGAGGGGAGACGTGAACACTGAAGCTTTCTTT.

J is TRBJ1-5 and V is TRBV19; 7 nucleotides align to TRBD1. Unmatched junction bases numbered 10, after V lost 4 bases and J lost 7 bases. Germline V gives CDR1 LNHDA, CDR2 SQIVND (reference sequence). This CDR3 spans 15 amino acids. The CDR3 coding sequence is TGTGCCAGTAGTAGCCTTCAGGGGGATTGGCAGCCCCAGCATTTT. Its translation is CASSSLQGDWQPQHF.